A single sample is the source of the 5 T cell receptor beta chains below, sequenced in a study of blood T cell repertoires in COVID-19. The repertoire was sequenced with immunoSEQ multiplex PCR; TCRdb's copy has only in-frame clones and lacks some. The table lists around 160,000 clones, approximately 90% of them singletons. The sequenced sample was PBMCs or T cells enriched from blood (not recorded which). All receptors derive from a woman between 40 and 50 years old who had been exposed to COVID-19.

The chain is built from TRBV28 and TRBJ2-4; TRBD2 agrees at 14 bases. The CDR3 has 16 residues. The germline V gene encodes CDR1 MDHEN and CDR2 SYDVKM. V trimming: 7 bases; J trimming: 7 bases; junction bases outside the gene matches: 9. In DNA form, the CDR3 reads TGTGCCAGCAAATCCGGGACTAGCGGGAGTTTTAACATTCAGTACTTC. This codes for CASKSGTSGSFNIQYF.

The chain is built from TRBV3-1 (or the pseudogene TRBV3-2) and TRBJ1-2, with 7 bases fitting TRBD1. J was trimmed by 2 bases and V by 1 base; bases with no gene match: 10. The CDR3 spans 17 residues. Germline assignment: CDR1 LGHDT and CDR2 YNNKEL (reference sequence). CDR3 DNA: TGTGCCAGCAGCCAAGGGCCACAAGGGGGACAGAACTATGGCTACACCTTC. Residues: CASSQGPQGGQNYGYTF.

V is TRBV7-8 and J is TRBJ1-4; 8 nucleotides align to TRBD1. CDR3 length: 16 amino acids. Germline V lookup: CDR1 SGHVS, CDR2 FQNEAQ. Trimming removed 2 bases from V and 5 bases from J; junction bases left unmatched: 7. DNA of the CDR3: TGTGCCAGCAGCTTACCCGGACAGGGAAGGAATGAAAAACTGTTTTTT. Translating it yields CASSLPGQGRNEKLFF. Drawing the rest from reference TRBV7-8 and TRBJ1-4, the complete variable domain is GAGVSQSPRYKVAKRGQDVALRCDPISGHVSLFWYQQALGQGPEFLTYFQNEAQLDKSGLPSDRFFAERPEGSVSTLKIQRTQQEDSAVYLCASSLPGQGRNEKLFFGSGTQLSVL.

The genes are TRBV19 and TRBJ2-5; D unresolved. V shed 5 bases and J shed 7 bases, with 11 bases lying between them. The germline V gene encodes CDR1 LNHDA and CDR2 SQIVND (reference sequence). The CDR3 length is 12 residues. CDR3 protein: CASSVGGGTQYF. In nucleotides, the CDR3 is TGTGCCAGTAGTGTGGGTGGCGGGACCCAGTACTTC.

The CDR3 is CASSGGQGYNQPQHF. The DNA for the CDR3 is TGTGCCAGTAGTGGGGGACAGGGTTACAATCAGCCCCAGCATTTT. The chain carries TRBV19 and TRBJ1-5, with 9 bases lining up with TRBD1. Trimming removed 5 bases from V and 3 bases from J; junction bases left unmatched: 5. The germline V gene encodes CDR1 LNHDA and CDR2 SQIVND (reference sequence). This CDR3 is built from 15 residues.